The rows below give T cell receptor beta chains drawn from one sample of a study of T cell responses to AZD1222 COVID-19 vaccine. The method was immunoSEQ multiplex PCR; TCRdb's version includes in-frame clones alone and lacks a portion of them. There are under 140,000 clones in the sample; about 85% occur only once, and under 3.5% lies in the top ten. The source material was peripheral blood, sampled on day 0 of AZD1222 vaccination. These receptors all stem from an adult in good health. The CDR3 runs from the conserved cysteine through the conserved F or W. The order of the fields is CDR3 DNA, CDR3 protein, D gene, V gene, J gene, clone size. D genes are given only for firm matches. Clone sizes are given selectively: once, few, many, or a class where the clone is expanded.

DNA: TGTGCCAGCAGCACCGCGGGGCTAGCGAGAGGTGGCTACACCTTC; CDR3: CASSTAGLARGGYTF; D: -; V: TRBV9; J: TRBJ1-2; size: -
DNA: TGTGCCAGCAGCCAAGATAGACTAGCCTACAATGAGCAGTTCTTC; CDR3: CASSQDRLAYNEQFF; D: -; V: TRBV3-1/TRBV3-2; J: TRBJ2-1; size: once
DNA: TGTGCCAGCAGTAAGGGACTAGCGGGAGTGGGGAGTCCCTACGAGCAGTACTTC; CDR3: CASSKGLAGVGSPYEQYF; D: TRBD2; V: TRBV28; J: TRBJ2-7; size: -
DNA: TGCAGCTCTAGGCAGGGCAAGGATGAAGCTTTCTTT; CDR3: CSSRQGKDEAFF; D: -; V: TRBV29-1; J: TRBJ1-1; size: -
DNA: TGCGCCAGCAGCTTGAATACAGATACGCAGTATTTT; CDR3: CASSLNTDTQYF; D: -; V: TRBV5-1; J: TRBJ2-3; size: -
DNA: TGTGCCAGCAGTTACTCGGGGGTATGGAACACTGAAGCTTTCTTT; CDR3: CASSYSGVWNTEAFF; D: -; V: TRBV6-5; J: TRBJ1-1; size: -
DNA: TGTGCCAGTAGCTCCCTCGCGGGGAGGTTTAACTATGGCTACACCTTC; CDR3: CASSSLAGRFNYGYTF; D: -; V: TRBV19; J: TRBJ1-2; size: -
DNA: TGTGCCAGCAGCTTAGGGAGCCGGGGTGACAATCAGCCCCAGCATTTT; CDR3: CASSLGSRGDNQPQHF; D: -; V: TRBV7-2; J: TRBJ1-5; size: once
DNA: TGTGCCAGCAGCCGGTTGAGGACAGGGCGGACCGGGGAGCTGTTTTTT; CDR3: CASSRLRTGRTGELFF; D: TRBD1; V: TRBV3-1/TRBV3-2; J: TRBJ2-2; size: -
DNA: TGTGCCAGCTCAAAGACCGGGACCGCAACCTACGAGCAGTACTTC; CDR3: CASSKTGTATYEQYF; D: -; V: TRBV18; J: TRBJ2-7; size: -
DNA: TGCGCCAGCAGCTTGAGACTGGGACAGGGTGGCACTGAAGCTTTCTTT; CDR3: CASSLRLGQGGTEAFF; D: TRBD1; V: TRBV5-1; J: TRBJ1-1; size: -
DNA: TGTGCCAGCAGCTCGGGAAGGAACACTGAAGCTTTCTTT; CDR3: CASSSGRNTEAFF; D: -; V: TRBV11-3; J: TRBJ1-1; size: -
DNA: TGTGCCAGCAGTGAAACGGGGTCTCAGGAGCAGTACTTC; CDR3: CASSETGSQEQYF; D: -; V: TRBV6-1; J: TRBJ2-7; size: -
DNA: TGTGCCGGGCGGGGCCTGGACACCGGGGAGCTGTTTTTT; CDR3: CAGRGLDTGELFF; D: -; V: TRBV18; J: TRBJ2-2; size: once
DNA: TGTGCCAGCAGCCCCCTAGCCGGGGGCCTCTACGAGCAGTACTTC; CDR3: CASSPLAGGLYEQYF; D: -; V: TRBV7-8; J: TRBJ2-7; size: -
DNA: TGTGCCAGCAGCCTTAATGTAAACTCGCCCCAGCATTTT; CDR3: CASSLNVNSPQHF; D: -; V: TRBV7-2; J: TRBJ1-5; size: -
DNA: TGTGCCAGCAGCGCCGGGACTAACCTTTACAATGAGCAGTTCTTC; CDR3: CASSAGTNLYNEQFF; D: TRBD2; V: TRBV7-8; J: TRBJ2-1; size: -
DNA: TGTGCCAGCAGCTCCCCGACTAGCGGGGGAAGGTATACGCAGTATTTT; CDR3: CASSSPTSGGRYTQYF; D: TRBD2; V: TRBV5-6; J: TRBJ2-3; size: once
DNA: TGTGCCAGCAGCCGAGGGTCTAGCGGGTACGAGCAGTACTTC; CDR3: CASSRGSSGYEQYF; D: TRBD2; V: TRBV3-1/TRBV3-2; J: TRBJ2-7; size: few
DNA: TGTGCCAGCAGGGTTACTAGAAACACCGGGGAGCTGTTTTTT; CDR3: CASRVTRNTGELFF; D: -; V: TRBV6-4; J: TRBJ2-2; size: -
DNA: TGTGCCAGCAGAGTACAGGGACAAATTCCTGGAAACACCATATATTTT; CDR3: CASRVQGQIPGNTIYF; D: -; V: TRBV2; J: TRBJ1-3; size: -
DNA: TGTGCCAGCAGCGCCTTCCGGAACACTGAAGCTTTCTTT; CDR3: CASSAFRNTEAFF; D: -; V: TRBV7-2; J: TRBJ1-1; size: -
DNA: TGCGCCAGCAGCCAAGTGGGAACTAACACTGAAGCTTTCTTT; CDR3: CASSQVGTNTEAFF; D: -; V: TRBV4-1; J: TRBJ1-1; size: -
DNA: TGTGCCAGCAGCTTGGGACTGAATAATTCACCCCTCCACTTT; CDR3: CASSLGLNNSPLHF; D: -; V: TRBV5-8; J: TRBJ1-6; size: -
DNA: TGCGCCAGCGGTGGAGGGGCAACTAATGAAAAACTGTTTTTT; CDR3: CASGGGATNEKLFF; D: -; V: TRBV5-1; J: TRBJ1-4; size: -
DNA: TGTGCCAGCAGTTCCTATAGCGGGGGGGCGTACAATGAGCAGTTCTTC; CDR3: CASSSYSGGAYNEQFF; D: TRBD2; V: TRBV28; J: TRBJ2-1; size: -
DNA: TGTGCCAGTAGTATGGGGATCCTAAGGAATTGGGCCTTACGAGGTGAAGCTTTCTTT; CDR3: CASSMGILRNWALRGEAFF; D: -; V: TRBV19; J: TRBJ1-1; size: few
DNA: TGTGCCAGCAGCAGGGAGGCGCTAGCGGGAGGGACAGATGAGCAGTTCTTC; CDR3: CASSREALAGGTDEQFF; D: TRBD2; V: TRBV5-4; J: TRBJ2-1; size: -
DNA: TGTGCCAGCAGTTCCAAGAGCTCCTACGAGCAGTACTTC; CDR3: CASSSKSSYEQYF; D: -; V: TRBV28; J: TRBJ2-7; size: -
DNA: TGTGCCAGCAGCTACCCGGGGGGGAGTCAGCCCCAGCATTTT; CDR3: CASSYPGGSQPQHF; D: -; V: TRBV7-8; J: TRBJ1-5; size: -
DNA: TGCGCCAGCAGTCTCGACGGGGACAGGGGGAAACCCCTCCACTTT; CDR3: CASSLDGDRGKPLHF; D: TRBD1; V: TRBV5-1; J: TRBJ1-6; size: -
DNA: TGTGCCAGCAGCTTAGGCACTAGCAGCTCCTGGTCAGATACGCAGTATTTT; CDR3: CASSLGTSSSWSDTQYF; D: -; V: TRBV7-8; J: TRBJ2-3; size: -
DNA: TGTGCCAGCAGCTTAGGGCGTAGCAATCAGCCCCAGCATTTT; CDR3: CASSLGRSNQPQHF; D: -; V: TRBV7-2; J: TRBJ1-5; size: -
DNA: TGTGCCAGCTCACCGAGACAGGCGGAAACTAATGAAAAACTGTTTTTT; CDR3: CASSPRQAETNEKLFF; D: -; V: TRBV18; J: TRBJ1-4; size: -
DNA: TGTGCCAGCAGTTTGGTAGGGGACAGGGAGATCTATGAGCAGTTCTTC; CDR3: CASSLVGDREIYEQFF; D: TRBD1; V: TRBV27; J: TRBJ2-1; size: -
DNA: TGTGCCAGCTCAACCGCCGGGGCGGTTTATGAAAAACTGTTTTTT; CDR3: CASSTAGAVYEKLFF; D: -; V: TRBV18; J: TRBJ1-4; size: -
DNA: TGTGCCAGCAGTGAACCTGAGGGAGAGACCCAGTACTTC; CDR3: CASSEPEGETQYF; D: -; V: TRBV12-3/TRBV12-4; J: TRBJ2-5; size: -
DNA: TGTGCCAGCAGCTTGCGAGATCAGCCCCAGCATTTT; CDR3: CASSLRDQPQHF; D: -; V: TRBV5-8; J: TRBJ1-5; size: -
DNA: TGTGCCAGCAGCAACCGTGGAAACACCATATATTTT; CDR3: CASSNRGNTIYF; D: -; V: TRBV13; J: TRBJ1-3; size: -
DNA: TGTGCCAGCAGTCCTTCAGGGGGCGCGGGAGCTTTCTTT; CDR3: CASSPSGGAGAFF; D: TRBD1; V: TRBV12-3/TRBV12-4; J: TRBJ1-1; size: -
DNA: TGTGCCAGCAGCCGCGGCCAACTTAGTGGTGAAAAACTGTTTTTT; CDR3: CASSRGQLSGEKLFF; D: -; V: TRBV7-2; J: TRBJ1-4; size: -
DNA: TGTACCAGCAGCTTAACCGGGGGGGCAGGAGAGACCCAGTACTTC; CDR3: CTSSLTGGAGETQYF; D: TRBD2; V: TRBV7-2; J: TRBJ2-5; size: -
DNA: TGTGCCAGCAGCAACCAAAGGGGACTAGGTGTAGGCGAGCAGTTCTTC; CDR3: CASSNQRGLGVGEQFF; D: TRBD2; V: TRBV7-3; J: TRBJ2-1; size: -
DNA: TGTGCCAGCAGCTGGGATTTAGCGGGGGAGAATGGCTACACCTTC; CDR3: CASSWDLAGENGYTF; D: -; V: TRBV5-4; J: TRBJ1-2; size: -
DNA: TGTGCCAGCAGTTATCTAGCGTTGCAGTACTTC; CDR3: CASSYLALQYF; D: -; V: TRBV12-3/TRBV12-4; J: TRBJ2-7; size: -
DNA: TGCAGCGTTGAAGATCAGACGTATTGGCGGACACATGGCTACACCTTC; CDR3: CSVEDQTYWRTHGYTF; D: -; V: TRBV29-1; J: TRBJ1-2; size: -
DNA: TGTGCCACCAGTGAGGTCACGGGGGAGTTCACAGATACGCAGTATTTT; CDR3: CATSEVTGEFTDTQYF; D: -; V: TRBV24-1; J: TRBJ2-3; size: -
DNA: TGTGCCACCAGCAGAGATTTCGAGGGGCTTGGAAACATTCAGTACTTC; CDR3: CATSRDFEGLGNIQYF; D: -; V: TRBV15; J: TRBJ2-4; size: -
DNA: TGTGCCAGCAGTTACCTCTATCGGACAGGGGACGAGCAGTACTTC; CDR3: CASSYLYRTGDEQYF; D: TRBD1; V: TRBV6-2/TRBV6-3; J: TRBJ2-7; size: -
DNA: TGTGCCAGTAAAGGGTGGGCCAAAAACATTCAGTACTTC; CDR3: CASKGWAKNIQYF; D: -; V: TRBV19; J: TRBJ2-4; size: -
DNA: TGTGCCAGCAGTCCCATCGGGCTTAAGAGCAATCAGCCCCAGCATTTT; CDR3: CASSPIGLKSNQPQHF; D: -; V: TRBV6-8; J: TRBJ1-5; size: -
DNA: TGTGCCAGCAGTTCGGGCGGGACAGAAATTTATGGCTACACCTTC; CDR3: CASSSGGTEIYGYTF; D: TRBD1; V: TRBV28; J: TRBJ1-2; size: -
DNA: TGTGCCAGCAGTTACCGAGGGCGGGAGTACAATGAGCAGTTCTTC; CDR3: CASSYRGREYNEQFF; D: TRBD2; V: TRBV6-6; J: TRBJ2-1; size: -
DNA: TGCGCCGAAGCTAGCGGGCTGGATAATGAGCAGTTCTTC; CDR3: CAEASGLDNEQFF; D: TRBD2; V: TRBV29-1; J: TRBJ2-1; size: -
DNA: TGTGCCAGCAGCTGGACAGGGAAGGCAGATACGCAGTATTTT; CDR3: CASSWTGKADTQYF; D: TRBD1; V: TRBV11-3; J: TRBJ2-3; size: -
DNA: TGTGCCACCAGTGACGACAGGGCCCAGCCCCAGCATTTT; CDR3: CATSDDRAQPQHF; D: TRBD1; V: TRBV24-1; J: TRBJ1-5; size: -
DNA: TGTGCCCGGGGTCCGGGGACTAGAGTCTTCGAGCAGTACTTC; CDR3: CARGPGTRVFEQYF; D: TRBD2; V: TRBV6-9; J: TRBJ2-7; size: -
DNA: TGTGCCAGCAGCCCCCCGTTGGGCTCTGGGGCCAACGTCCTGACTTTC; CDR3: CASSPPLGSGANVLTF; D: -; V: TRBV28; J: TRBJ2-6; size: -
DNA: TGCAGCGTTTTTACTACAGGGTCCCCAAAGCCGCCCCAGCATTTT; CDR3: CSVFTTGSPKPPQHF; D: -; V: TRBV29-1; J: TRBJ1-5; size: -
DNA: TGTGCCAGCAGACCTTCAGGGTTGTCTGAAAAACTGTTTTTT; CDR3: CASRPSGLSEKLFF; D: -; V: TRBV7-8; J: TRBJ1-4; size: -